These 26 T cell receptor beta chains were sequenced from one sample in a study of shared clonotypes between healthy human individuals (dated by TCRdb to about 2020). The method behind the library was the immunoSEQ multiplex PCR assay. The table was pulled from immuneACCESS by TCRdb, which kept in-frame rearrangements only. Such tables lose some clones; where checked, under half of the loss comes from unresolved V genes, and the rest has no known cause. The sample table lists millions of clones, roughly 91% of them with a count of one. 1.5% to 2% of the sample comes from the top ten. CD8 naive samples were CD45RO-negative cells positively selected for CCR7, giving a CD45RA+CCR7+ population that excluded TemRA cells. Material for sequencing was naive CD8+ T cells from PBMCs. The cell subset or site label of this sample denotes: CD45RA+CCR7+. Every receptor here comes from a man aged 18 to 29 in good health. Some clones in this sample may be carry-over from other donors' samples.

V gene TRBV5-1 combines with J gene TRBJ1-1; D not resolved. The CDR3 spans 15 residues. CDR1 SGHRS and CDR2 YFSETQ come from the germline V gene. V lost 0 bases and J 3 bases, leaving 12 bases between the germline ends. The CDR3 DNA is TGCGCCAGCAGCTTGGCCCTGGGTAGGGACACTGAAGCTTTCTTT. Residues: CASSLALGRDTEAFF.

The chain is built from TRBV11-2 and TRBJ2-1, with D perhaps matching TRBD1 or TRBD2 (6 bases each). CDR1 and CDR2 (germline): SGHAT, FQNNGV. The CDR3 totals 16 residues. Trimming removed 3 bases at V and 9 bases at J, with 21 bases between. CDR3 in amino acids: CASSFIIGQPGGEQFF. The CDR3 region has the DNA TGTGCCAGCAGCTTTATTATCGGACAGCCCGGGGGTGAGCAGTTCTTC. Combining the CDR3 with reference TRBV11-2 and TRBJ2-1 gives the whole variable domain EAGVAQSPRYKIIEKRQSVAFWCNPISGHATLYWYQQILGQGPKLLIQFQNNGVVDDSQLPKDRFSAERLKGVDSTLKIQPAKLEDSAVYLCASSFIIGQPGGEQFFGPGTRLTVL.

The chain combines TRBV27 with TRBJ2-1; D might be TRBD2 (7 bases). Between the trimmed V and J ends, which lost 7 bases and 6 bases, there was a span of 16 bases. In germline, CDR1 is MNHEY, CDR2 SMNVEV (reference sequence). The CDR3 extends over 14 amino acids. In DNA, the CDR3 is TGTGCCAGCACCCGAGGGGGGGGGCTCAATGAGCAGTTCTTC. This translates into CASTRGGGLNEQFF.

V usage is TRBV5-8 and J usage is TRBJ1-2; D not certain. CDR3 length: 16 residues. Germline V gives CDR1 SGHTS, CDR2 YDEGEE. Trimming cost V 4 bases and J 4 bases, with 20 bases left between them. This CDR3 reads CASSPFYGGETYGYTF. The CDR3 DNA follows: TGTGCCAGCAGCCCCTTCTATGGCGGAGAAACCTATGGCTACACCTTC.

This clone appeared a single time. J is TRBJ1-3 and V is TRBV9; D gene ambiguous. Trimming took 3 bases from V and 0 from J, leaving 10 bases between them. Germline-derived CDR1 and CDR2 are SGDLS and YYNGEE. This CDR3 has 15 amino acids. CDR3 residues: CASSDKGGSGNTIYF. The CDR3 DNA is TGTGCCAGCAGCGACAAGGGTGGCTCTGGAAACACCATATATTTT.

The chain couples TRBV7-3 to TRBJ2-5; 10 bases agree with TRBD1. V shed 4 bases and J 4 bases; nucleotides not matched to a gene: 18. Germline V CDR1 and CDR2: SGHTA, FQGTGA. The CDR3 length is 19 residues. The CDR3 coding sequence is TGTGCCAGCAGCTGCGCCAGTCTCCGGGACAGGGGTGGGTTAGAGACCCAGTACTTC. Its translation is CASSCASLRDRGGLETQYF.

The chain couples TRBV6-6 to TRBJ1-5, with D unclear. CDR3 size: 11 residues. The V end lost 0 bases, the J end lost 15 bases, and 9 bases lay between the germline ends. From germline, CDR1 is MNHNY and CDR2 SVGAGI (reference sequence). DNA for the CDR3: TGTGCCAGCAGTTACTCAGTGGGGTGGCATTTT. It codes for CASSYSVGWHF.

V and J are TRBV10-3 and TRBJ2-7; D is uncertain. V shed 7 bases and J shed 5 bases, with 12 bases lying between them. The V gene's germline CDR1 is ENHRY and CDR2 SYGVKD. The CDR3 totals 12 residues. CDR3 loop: CAITSTLNEQYF. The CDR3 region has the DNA TGTGCCATCACTTCTACCCTAAACGAGCAGTACTTC.

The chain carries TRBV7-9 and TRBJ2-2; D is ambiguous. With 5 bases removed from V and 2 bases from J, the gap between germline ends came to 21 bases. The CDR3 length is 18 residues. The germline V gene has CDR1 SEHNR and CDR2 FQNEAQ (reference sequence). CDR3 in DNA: TGTGCCAGCAGCACCCCCCCTGTTTCGGGCGACAACACCGGGGAGCTGTTTTTT. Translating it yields CASSTPPVSGDNTGELFF.

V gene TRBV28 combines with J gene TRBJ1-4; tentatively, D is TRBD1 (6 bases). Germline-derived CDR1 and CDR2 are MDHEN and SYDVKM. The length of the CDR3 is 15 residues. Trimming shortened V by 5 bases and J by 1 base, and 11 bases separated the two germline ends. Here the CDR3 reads CASSPPQGTNEKLFF. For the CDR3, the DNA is TGTGCCAGCAGTCCACCACAGGGAACTAATGAAAAACTGTTTTTT.

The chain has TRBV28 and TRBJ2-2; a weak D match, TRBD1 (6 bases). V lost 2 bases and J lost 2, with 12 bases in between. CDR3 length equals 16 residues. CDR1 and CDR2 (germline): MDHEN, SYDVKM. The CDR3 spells CASSLRAGVNTGELFF. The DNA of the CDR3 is TGTGCCAGCAGTTTAAGGGCAGGGGTAAACACCGGGGAGCTGTTTTTT.

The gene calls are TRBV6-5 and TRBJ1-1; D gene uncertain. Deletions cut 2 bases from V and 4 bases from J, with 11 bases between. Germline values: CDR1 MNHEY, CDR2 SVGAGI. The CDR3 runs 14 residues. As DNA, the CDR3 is TGTGCCAGCAGTTACAAGGTTAGTGGCACTGAAGCTTTCTTT. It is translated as CASSYKVSGTEAFF.

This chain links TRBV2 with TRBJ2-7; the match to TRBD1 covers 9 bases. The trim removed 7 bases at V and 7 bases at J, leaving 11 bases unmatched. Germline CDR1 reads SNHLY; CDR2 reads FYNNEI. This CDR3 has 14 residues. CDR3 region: CASKKPGQGLEQYF. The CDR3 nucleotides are TGTGCCAGCAAAAAACCGGGACAGGGTCTAGAGCAGTACTTC.

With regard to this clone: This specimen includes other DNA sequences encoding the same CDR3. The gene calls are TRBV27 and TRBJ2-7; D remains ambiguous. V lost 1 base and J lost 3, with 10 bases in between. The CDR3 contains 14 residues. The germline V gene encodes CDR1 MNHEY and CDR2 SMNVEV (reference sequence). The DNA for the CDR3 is TGTGCCAGCAGTTTATTGGGCCATCTCTACGAGCAGTACTTC. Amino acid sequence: CASSLLGHLYEQYF.

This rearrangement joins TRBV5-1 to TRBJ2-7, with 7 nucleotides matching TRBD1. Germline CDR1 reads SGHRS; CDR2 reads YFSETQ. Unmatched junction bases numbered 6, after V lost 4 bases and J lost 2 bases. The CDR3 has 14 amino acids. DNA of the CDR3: TGCGCCAGCAGCGCACAGGGGAAGGCCTACGAGCAGTACTTC. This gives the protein CASSAQGKAYEQYF.

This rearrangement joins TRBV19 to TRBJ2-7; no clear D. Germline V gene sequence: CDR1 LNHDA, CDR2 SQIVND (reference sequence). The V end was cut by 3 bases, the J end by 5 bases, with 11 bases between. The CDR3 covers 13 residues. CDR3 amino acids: CASSIQVRNEQYF. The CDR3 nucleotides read TGTGCCAGTAGTATTCAGGTCAGGAACGAGCAGTACTTC.

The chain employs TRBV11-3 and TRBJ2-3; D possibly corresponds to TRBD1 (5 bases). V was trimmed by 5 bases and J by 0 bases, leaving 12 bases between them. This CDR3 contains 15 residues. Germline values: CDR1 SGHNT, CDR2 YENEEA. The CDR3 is CASSPRRGSTDTQYF. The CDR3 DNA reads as TGTGCCAGCAGCCCCAGAAGGGGTAGCACAGATACGCAGTATTTT.

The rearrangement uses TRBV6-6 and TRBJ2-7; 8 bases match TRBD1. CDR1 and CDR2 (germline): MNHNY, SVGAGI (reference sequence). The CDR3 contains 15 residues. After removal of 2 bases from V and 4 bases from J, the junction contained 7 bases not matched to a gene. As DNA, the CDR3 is TGTGCCAGCAGTTACCCTCCCAGGGGGCTGTACGAGCAGTACTTC. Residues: CASSYPPRGLYEQYF.

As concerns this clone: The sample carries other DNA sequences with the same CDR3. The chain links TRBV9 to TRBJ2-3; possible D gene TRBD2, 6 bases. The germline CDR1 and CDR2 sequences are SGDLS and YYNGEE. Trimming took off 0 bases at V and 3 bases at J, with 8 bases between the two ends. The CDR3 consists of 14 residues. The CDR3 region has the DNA TGTGCCAGCAGCGTAGTGGGGGGTACAGATACGCAGTATTTT. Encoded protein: CASSVVGGTDTQYF.

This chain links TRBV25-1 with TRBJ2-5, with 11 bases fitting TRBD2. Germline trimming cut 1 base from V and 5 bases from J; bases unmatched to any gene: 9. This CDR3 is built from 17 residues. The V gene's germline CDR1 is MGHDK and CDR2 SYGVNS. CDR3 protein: CASSEFLAGGPGETQYF. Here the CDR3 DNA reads TGTGCCAGCAGTGAATTCTTAGCGGGAGGGCCGGGGGAGACCCAGTACTTC.

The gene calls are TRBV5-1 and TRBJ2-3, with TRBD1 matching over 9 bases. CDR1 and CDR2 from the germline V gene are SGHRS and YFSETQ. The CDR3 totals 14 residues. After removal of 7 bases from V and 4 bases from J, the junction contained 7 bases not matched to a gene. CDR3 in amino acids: CASGTGGRADTQYF. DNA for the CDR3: TGCGCCAGCGGAACAGGGGGCAGGGCAGATACGCAGTATTTT.

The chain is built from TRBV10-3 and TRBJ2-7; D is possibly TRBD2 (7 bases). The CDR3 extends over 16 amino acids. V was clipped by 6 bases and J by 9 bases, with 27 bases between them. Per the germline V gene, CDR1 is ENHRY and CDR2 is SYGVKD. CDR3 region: CAIRGAPAGPPTTQYF. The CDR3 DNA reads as TGTGCCATCAGGGGGGCCCCAGCGGGGCCCCCTACGACGCAGTACTTC.

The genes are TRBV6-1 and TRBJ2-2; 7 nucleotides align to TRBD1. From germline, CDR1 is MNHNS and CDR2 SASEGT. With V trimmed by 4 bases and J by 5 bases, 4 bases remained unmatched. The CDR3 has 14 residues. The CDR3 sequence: CASSGDSQTGELFF. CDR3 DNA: TGTGCCAGCAGTGGGGACAGTCAGACCGGGGAGCTGTTTTTT.

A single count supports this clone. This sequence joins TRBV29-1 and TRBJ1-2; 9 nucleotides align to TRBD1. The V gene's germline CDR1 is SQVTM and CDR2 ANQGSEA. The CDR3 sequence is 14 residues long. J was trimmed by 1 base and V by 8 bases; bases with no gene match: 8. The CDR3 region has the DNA TGCAGCACAGGGACAGGGCCGTTTAACTATGGCTACACCTTC. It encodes CSTGTGPFNYGYTF.

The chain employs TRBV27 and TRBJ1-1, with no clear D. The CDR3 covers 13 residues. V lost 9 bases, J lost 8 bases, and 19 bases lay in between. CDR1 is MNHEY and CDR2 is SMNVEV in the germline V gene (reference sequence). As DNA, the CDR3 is TGTGCCAGTTCCTCCAAAGCAGGCCTCGAAGCTTTCTTT. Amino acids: CASSSKAGLEAFF.

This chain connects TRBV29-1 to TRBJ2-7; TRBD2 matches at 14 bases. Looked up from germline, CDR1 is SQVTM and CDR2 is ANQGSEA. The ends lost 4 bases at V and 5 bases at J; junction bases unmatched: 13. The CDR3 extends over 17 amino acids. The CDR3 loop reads CSVVGLTGGLAGDEQYF. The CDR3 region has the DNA TGCAGCGTTGTTGGACTTACTGGGGGACTAGCGGGAGACGAGCAGTACTTC.